This record concerns one T cell receptor (beta chain) sequence. Its target antigen remains unknown. Sequencing used a NextSeq 550. The Human TCR Profiling Kit (MiLaboratory) was used to make UMI-labeled 5' RACE TRB cDNA libraries. The full amount of extracted RNA was used for cDNA synthesis, and the full amount of resulting cDNA was used for PCR amplification. The libraries were made side by side, with each library going through the same number of PCR cycles. From the authors' description of their analysis: About 49,000 +/- 11,000 unique UMI-labeled TRB cDNA molecules per library were extracted with MIGEC and MiXCR, with at least two reads per UMI required. On average, roughly 40,000 +/- 10,000 functional in-frame TRB CDR3 nucleotide clonotypes lacking stop codons were found per library. Diversity metrics, including normalized Shannon-Wiener and Chao1, were computed in VDJtools after downsampling to 5000 UMI-labeled TRB molecules per sample. VDJtools was used to calculate clonotype-size-weighted physicochemical properties of the central five CDR3 residues, namely interaction energy, strength, volume and Kidera factor 4. TCRdb reprocessed the reads, and each CDR3 protein sequence is entered once, without DNA. In this record, the V and J calls reflect TCRdb's handling and not the investigators' own analysis. This sample's table lists approximately 140,000 distinct CDR3 sequences. Approximately 0.27% of the sample belongs to the ten largest clones.

This entry comes from a study of CXCR3-negative and CXCR3-positive naive CD8 T cells (dated by TCRdb to about 2019). Regarding the study in general: About 150 million TRB reads were obtained in total, roughly 1.5 +/- 0.3 million reads per library. Diversity and physicochemical repertoire analyses were performed on about a dozen donors pooled from two independent experiments. TRBV-TRBJ cluster analysis included naive subsets from 5 donors and memory cells from 3 donors.

For every CD8+ T cell subset, about 300,000 cells were flow-sorted straight into RLT lysis buffer, and each subset was sorted in triplicate. To keep memory contaminants out, a stringent definition of naive CD8+ T cells was applied: CD45RO-CCR7+CD27+CD95-. Peripheral blood mononuclear cells were isolated from buffy coats using standard density gradient centrifugation. A FACSAria III was used to flow-sort naive CD8+ T cells into CXCR3-negative and CXCR3-positive populations. An RNeasy Mini Kit was used to extract total RNA from the sorted cells. On the study overall, not on this receptor specifically: TRB CDR3s from CXCR3-positive naive cells showed higher hydrophobicity (lower Kidera factor 4), lower energy, and higher strength and volume indices than CXCR3-negative naive cells. Naive CXCR3-negative and CXCR3-positive cells from the same donor showed similar TRBV-TRBJ usage, whereas memory cells showed distinct patterns. Because surface CD5, which is linked to self-reactivity in mice, was comparable between the naive subsets, TCR interaction strength was also inferred from the physicochemical properties of TRB CDR3s. Comparably high repertoire diversity was found in both naive subsets, whereas much lower repertoire diversity was found in memory CD8+ T cells. Because CXCR3 expression was partially decreased after cryopreservation, freshly isolated PBMCs were used for most assays.

CDR1 MDHEN and CDR2 SYDVKM were looked up in the germline V gene. Inclusive of the bounding cysteine and phenylalanine, the CDR3 is 14 residues long. No DNA accompanies this entry. The TCR originated in a human donor in good health. Some clones in this sample may be carry-over from other donors' samples. The specimen sequenced was naive CXCR3+ CD8+ T cells from blood. Interpreted using the paper, the cell subset or site label stands for: CD45RO-CCR7+CD27+CD95- naive CD8+ T cells expressing CXCR3 (TNR3+). The receptor chain draws on TRBV28 and TRBJ2-7; as DNA is missing, the TRBD2 call by TCRdb cannot be tested. This receptor has the CDR3 CASSFERTSLEQYF.